A single T cell receptor (beta chain) is shown here with its context. This sample was taken from a study of blood T cell repertoires in COVID-19. Study-level background: Collection of acute and convalescent COVID-19 samples took place in the United States, Italy and Spain. The analysed material was cDNA or gDNA that came from T cells, B-cell-depleted T cells, or PBMCs.

Original processing methods: Cell counts per sample came from amplifying reference gene primers. Only in-frame clones appear in the TCRdb table, and some are missing; sequencing was by immunoSEQ multiplex PCR. That table supplies the V and J calls and clone size; D and trimming were determined from the DNA. This sample carries 150,000 to 200,000 clones, around two thirds of them seen once, and the ten largest clones take about 3%. V gave up 4 bases and J gave up 4 bases; unmatched junction bases: 7. Germline values: CDR1 MNHEY, CDR2 SVGAGI. This CDR3 is 14 amino acids long. V gene TRBV6-5 combines with J gene TRBJ2-7; 7 bases fit TRBD2. The sample comprised peripheral blood. The receptor was isolated from a woman aged 80 or over with acute or convalescent COVID-19. The CDR3 spells CASSSAGSTYEQYF. The CDR3 nucleotides read TGTGCCAGCAGTTCAGCGGGAAGTACGTACGAGCAGTACTTC.